Here is one T cell receptor beta chain with its context. Its matching antigen is unknown. The data were obtained in a study of T cell repertoires in cytomegalovirus infection. Study background: Public TCR beta signatures provided an indication of both CMV infection and a matching HLA type.

Overall study results and limits: Of the TCR beta families, the public ones yielded a cumulative frequency that identified carriers of CMV plus the relevant HLA.

TCRdb independently ran MiXCR on the reads; one entry per CDR3 protein. The sample has around 330,000 distinct CDR3 sequences; roughly 15% are singletons. The CDR3 has 14 residues. Trimming removed 6 bases from V and 3 bases from J; junction bases left unmatched: 10. In germline, CDR1 is DFQATT, CDR2 SNEGSKA (reference sequence). Sequenced sample: PBMCs. The chain links TRBV20-1 to TRBJ1-1; TRBD1 aligns across 7 bases. The sequence was collected from a human donor in good health (CMV status not recorded). Some clones in this sample may be carry-over from other donors' samples. CDR3 bases: TGCAGTGCCCCTACACAGGGGCGGTACACTGAAGCTTTCTTT. This encodes CSAPTQGRYTEAFF.